The 29 T cell receptor beta chains listed next were all sequenced from one sample in a study of Ad26.COV2.S vaccination and SARS-CoV-2 variants. Using immunoSEQ multiplex PCR, the repertoire was profiled, and TCRdb retains in-frame clones only, with some absent. The data contain more than 350,000 clones, about 93% of them singletons. The treatment was: approximately 18 received Ad26.COV2.S at low or high dose, single or two shots; five or six received placebo; per-sample allocation not given. Sampling was performed 63 days after the first vaccine or placebo injection. Source: peripheral blood, taken in a trial of Ad26.COV2.S vaccine versus placebo. Receptors were obtained from a person between 18 and 65 years old who received the Ad26.COV2.S COVID-19 vaccine or a placebo.

The V call is TRBV6-5, the J call TRBJ1-2; D possibly corresponds to TRBD1 (5 bases). The CDR3 is made up of 13 amino acids. Germline lookup yields CDR1 MNHEY and CDR2 SVGAGI. Deletions cut 4 bases from V and 4 bases from J, with 10 bases between. CDR3 protein: CASSSGRAYGYTF. The CDR3 coding sequence is TGTGCCAGCAGTTCAGGCAGGGCCTATGGCTACACCTTC.

The V call is TRBV6-2 or TRBV6-3, the J call TRBJ1-2; D unresolved. The CDR3 covers 13 residues. Germline-derived CDR1 and CDR2 are MNHEY and SVGEGT. Trimming took off 5 bases at V and 1 base at J, with 8 bases between the two ends. The CDR3 here is CASSLGFNYGYTF. The CDR3 DNA sequence: TGTGCCAGCAGTCTAGGATTTAACTATGGCTACACCTTC.

The gene calls are TRBV4-3 and TRBJ2-7; D not certain. V shed 0 bases and J shed 4 bases, with 7 bases lying between them. The CDR3 spans 13 residues. Per the germline V gene, CDR1 is LGHNA and CDR2 is YSLEER. The CDR3 DNA follows: TGCGCCAGCAGCCAAGAACGAGTATACGAGCAGTACTTC. It encodes CASSQERVYEQYF.

J is TRBJ1-5 and V is TRBV3-1 (or the pseudogene TRBV3-2); TRBD1 might be the D (6 bases). Germline CDR1 reads LGHDT; CDR2 reads YNNKEL (reference sequence). This CDR3 is built from 14 residues. V was trimmed by 1 base and J by 7 bases, leaving 11 bases between them. CDR3: CASSQAGVSQPQHF. The CDR3 nucleotides are TGTGCCAGCAGCCAAGCAGGGGTCAGCCAGCCCCAGCATTTT.

The V call is TRBV10-3, the J call TRBJ1-2; 7 positions agree with TRBD1. Looked up from germline, CDR1 is ENHRY and CDR2 is SYGVKD. This CDR3 comprises 13 residues. The junction had 9 bases not matched to a gene; V was cut back by 10 bases and J by 4 bases. CDR3 sequence: CATRDRIIYGYTF. The CDR3 bases are TGTGCCACCCGGGACAGAATCATCTATGGCTACACCTTC.

This clone occurred once. V is TRBV11-3 and J is TRBJ2-2; D is possibly TRBD2 (5 bases). Germline CDR1 and CDR2: SGHNT and YENEEA. V was shortened by 5 bases and J by 5 bases, with 12 bases between the two germline ends. The CDR3 length is 14 residues. DNA of the CDR3: TGTGCCAGCAGCCCTCGGACTTATACCGGGGAGCTGTTTTTT. Its protein product is CASSPRTYTGELFF.

This clone was found once. V usage is TRBV25-1 and J usage is TRBJ2-6; no firm D call. The CDR3 contains 16 residues. Germline-derived CDR1 and CDR2 are MGHDK and SYGVNS. V lost 1 base and J lost 0, with 7 bases in between. CDR3 residues: CASSESAHSGANVLTF. CDR3 DNA: TGTGCCAGCAGTGAATCGGCCCACTCTGGGGCCAACGTCCTGACTTTC.

The rearrangement uses TRBV12-3 or TRBV12-4 and TRBJ2-1; D unclear. This CDR3 contains 13 residues. V shed 1 base and J shed 4 bases, with 5 bases lying between them. CDR3 amino acids: CASSLERYNEQFF. For the CDR3, the DNA is TGTGCCAGCAGTTTAGAGCGTTACAATGAGCAGTTCTTC.

The genes are TRBV7-2 and TRBJ1-2, with D tentatively TRBD1 (5 bases). CDR1 is SGHTA and CDR2 is FQGNSA in the germline V gene. V lost 4 bases to trimming and J lost 2 bases, with 14 bases between them. The CDR3 contains 15 residues. The DNA for the CDR3 is TGTGCCAGCAGCTCACCGGGACGGGAAAACTATGGCTACACCTTC. Amino acid sequence: CASSSPGRENYGYTF.

DNA for the CDR3: TGTGCCAGCAGCCCCAGTCAAGGGGCCTTGGGAGGCTACACCTTC. It codes for CASSPSQGALGGYTF. The V call is TRBV7-2, the J call TRBJ1-2; D is perhaps TRBD1 (5 bases). This CDR3 contains 15 residues. Germline assignment: CDR1 SGHTA and CDR2 FQGNSA. V lost 5 bases to trimming and J lost 8 bases, with 21 bases between them. Drawing the rest from reference TRBV7-2 and TRBJ1-2, the complete variable domain is GAGVSQSPSNKVTEKGKDVELRCDPISGHTALYWYRQSLGQGLEFLIYFQGNSAPDKSGLPSDRFSAERTGGSVSTLTIQRTQQEDSAVYLCASSPSQGALGGYTFGSGTRLTVV.

J is TRBJ2-1 and V is TRBV7-3, with 9 bases fitting TRBD2. Trimming removed 2 bases from V and 9 bases from J; junction bases left unmatched: 8. Germline loops: CDR1 SGHTA, CDR2 FQGTGA. This CDR3 has 15 amino acids. CDR3 bases: TGTGCCAGCAGCTTATTGCCTAGCGGGATTGGTGAGCAGTTCTTC. Its protein is CASSLLPSGIGEQFF.

The chain links TRBV19 to TRBJ2-1; maybe TRBD2 (6 bases). Germline V CDR1 and CDR2: LNHDA, SQIVND (reference sequence). Deletions cut 5 bases from V and 6 bases from J, with 14 bases between. CDR3 size: 14 residues. CDR3 sequence: CASSPRGGINEQFF. The DNA of the CDR3 is TGTGCCAGTAGTCCCCGAGGAGGGATCAATGAGCAGTTCTTC.

In DNA, the CDR3 is TGTGCCAGCAGTCGGACTAGTACAGATACGCAGTATTTT. It codes for CASSRTSTDTQYF. The rearrangement uses TRBV12-3 or TRBV12-4 and TRBJ2-3; 7 positions agree with TRBD2. This CDR3 is 13 amino acids long. J lost 3 bases, V lost 5 bases, and 2 bases had no gene match.

V gene TRBV3-1 (or the pseudogene TRBV3-2) combines with J gene TRBJ1-1, with TRBD1 identical over 7 bases. The CDR3 contains 14 residues. The trim removed 5 bases at V and 3 bases at J, leaving 6 bases unmatched. Germline V lookup: CDR1 LGHDT, CDR2 YNNKEL (reference sequence). The CDR3 DNA sequence: TGTGCCAGCAGCAAACAGGGGCAGTACACTGAAGCTTTCTTT. Residues: CASSKQGQYTEAFF.

The genes are TRBV7-2 and TRBJ2-4; D might be TRBD2 (5 bases). V shed 5 bases and J shed 1 base, with 6 bases lying between them. Germline V gene lookup returns CDR1 SGHTA and CDR2 FQGNSA. The CDR3 is 13 amino acids. The CDR3: CASSGGAKNIQYF. CDR3 coding DNA: TGTGCCAGCAGCGGCGGGGCCAAAAACATTCAGTACTTC.

The genes are TRBV6-6 and TRBJ1-5, with D perhaps TRBD1 (6 bases). Germline CDR1 is MNHNY and CDR2 is SVGAGI (reference sequence). The CDR3 contains 14 residues. V was shortened by 6 bases and J by 8 bases, with 17 bases between the two germline ends. CDR3 region: CASRGDRTLEPQHF. CDR3 nucleotide sequence: TGTGCCAGCAGGGGCGACAGGACGCTAGAGCCCCAGCATTTT.

The chain joins TRBV4-1 to TRBJ2-1, with 8 bases that match TRBD2. The CDR3 covers 18 residues. Germline-derived CDR1 and CDR2 are MGHRA and YSYEKL. Trimming removed 0 bases from V and 7 bases from J; junction bases left unmatched: 14. The CDR3 spells CASSQDPPPREGGNEQFF. The CDR3 coding sequence is TGCGCCAGCAGCCAAGATCCTCCCCCCCGGGAGGGCGGAAATGAGCAGTTCTTC.

This clone was picked up one time. The chain recombines TRBV10-3 with TRBJ1-1, with a weak D call TRBD1 (5 bases). Trimming left V 5 bases short and J 0 bases short, with 13 bases between. Germline loops: CDR1 ENHRY, CDR2 SYGVKD. The CDR3 runs 15 residues. The CDR3 sequence: CAISPMDKLNTEAFF. In DNA, the CDR3 is TGTGCCATCAGTCCTATGGACAAATTGAACACTGAAGCTTTCTTT.

The chain recombines TRBV5-8 with TRBJ2-7, with TRBD1 matching over 10 bases. Germline values: CDR1 SGHTS, CDR2 YDEGEE. With 4 bases clipped from V and 3 bases from J, the junction kept 7 bases outside the gene matches. The CDR3 has 15 amino acids. As DNA, the CDR3 is TGTGCCAGCAGCCAGCGGACAGGGGGGAACTACGAGCAGTACTTC. Amino acid sequence: CASSQRTGGNYEQYF. Full variable domain (missing parts from reference TRBV5-8 and TRBJ2-7): EAGVTQSPTHLIKTRGQQATLRCSPISGHTSVYWYQQALGLGLQFLLWYDEGEERNRGNFPPRFSGRQFPNYSSELNVNALELEDSALYLCASSQRTGGNYEQYFGPGTRLTVT.

The rearrangement joins TRBV7-9 to TRBJ1-2; 7 positions match TRBD1. CDR1 is SEHNR and CDR2 is FQNEAQ in the germline V gene (reference sequence). This CDR3 is 15 amino acids long. V lost 5 bases to trimming and J lost 1 base; unmatched junction nucleotides: 7. In DNA form, the CDR3 reads TGTGCCAGCAGCAGTGGGGACAGCCATAACTATGGCTACACCTTC. The encoded protein is CASSSGDSHNYGYTF.

The chain is built from TRBV12-3 or TRBV12-4 and TRBJ1-2, with unresolved D. The CDR3 is 13 amino acids. The ends were cut back, 10 bases at V and 4 bases at J, with 16 bases in the middle. The CDR3 DNA follows: TGTGCCACCCGAAGGGAAGGGAGCTATGGCTACACCTTC. Translating gives CATRREGSYGYTF.

V usage is TRBV3-1 (or the pseudogene TRBV3-2) and J usage is TRBJ1-3; D ambiguous. The germline V gene encodes CDR1 LGHDT and CDR2 YNNKEL (reference sequence). With 6 bases removed from V and 4 bases from J, the gap between germline ends came to 13 bases. The CDR3 has 14 residues. The CDR3 sequence: CASSSRRLGNTIYF. In nucleotides, the CDR3 is TGTGCCAGCAGTAGCCGGAGGTTGGGAAACACCATATATTTT.

The rearrangement joins TRBV29-1 to TRBJ2-5; D ambiguous. The CDR3 contains 11 residues. Germline V gene data show CDR1 as SQVTM and CDR2 as ANQGSEA. V lost 5 bases and J lost 4, with 8 bases in between. CDR3 nucleotides: TGCAGCGTTCTCGTGGGAGAGACCCAGTACTTC. It yields the protein CSVLVGETQYF.

This clone appeared a single time. V usage is TRBV30 and J usage is TRBJ2-7; 13 nucleotides line up with TRBD2. V gave up 4 bases and J gave up 3 bases; unmatched junction bases: 3. The CDR3 covers 14 residues. Germline CDR1 GTSNPN, CDR2 SVGIG (reference sequence). The CDR3 here is CAWTWTSGSYEQYF. In DNA form, the CDR3 reads TGTGCCTGGACGTGGACTAGCGGGAGCTACGAGCAGTACTTC.

Worth noting for this clone: Other DNA sequences in this specimen translate into the identical CDR3. The V and J genes are TRBV5-6 and TRBJ1-5, with unresolved D. Trimming stripped 0 bases from V and 4 bases from J, with 5 bases between. The germline V gene has CDR1 SGHDT and CDR2 YYEEEE. The CDR3 has 13 residues. CDR3 protein: CASSLAGNQPQHF. DNA of the CDR3: TGTGCCAGCAGCTTGGCTGGAAATCAGCCCCAGCATTTT.

The chain has TRBV6-2 or TRBV6-3 and TRBJ1-2; D gene unclear. Trimming cost V 2 bases and J 4 bases, with 5 bases left between them. Germline values: CDR1 MNHEY, CDR2 SVGEGT. The CDR3 is 12 residues long. This CDR3 is CASSYDSYGYTF. The CDR3 coding sequence is TGTGCCAGCAGTTACGATAGCTATGGCTACACCTTC.

V is TRBV27 and J is TRBJ2-5; D gene unclear. This CDR3 comprises 13 residues. V lost 3 bases to trimming and J lost 3 bases, with 8 bases between them. In germline, CDR1 is MNHEY, CDR2 SMNVEV (reference sequence). Here the CDR3 reads CASSFGTKETQYF. CDR3 DNA sequence: TGTGCCAGCAGTTTTGGCACCAAAGAGACCCAGTACTTC.

The chain carries TRBV7-9 and TRBJ2-5, with D perhaps TRBD2 (5 bases). Looked up from germline, CDR1 is SEHNR and CDR2 is FQNEAQ (reference sequence). Trimming stripped 8 bases from V and 3 bases from J, with 10 bases between. CDR3 length: 12 residues. CDR3 DNA sequence: TGTGCCAGCCGGACTCTTGAAGAGACCCAGTACTTC. It specifies CASRTLEETQYF.

The rearrangement uses TRBV4-3 and TRBJ1-1; D remains unclear. From germline, CDR1 is LGHNA and CDR2 YSLEER. This CDR3 is 16 amino acids long. The germline V and J ends were trimmed by 0 bases and 2 bases, with 13 bases remaining between them. The DNA for the CDR3 is TGCGCCAGCAGCCAAGATTGGGCTTGGGGTAACACTGAAGCTTTCTTT. Protein product: CASSQDWAWGNTEAFF.